A single sample gave rise to the 22 T cell receptor beta chains below, sequenced in a study. MiXCR, run by TCRdb on the 5' RACE reads, gives a single entry per CDR3 protein. The repertoire holds 62,000 or so distinct CDR3 sequences, with almost 30% as singletons. The sample taken for sequencing was tumor-infiltrating naive CD4+ T cells sorted from the breast tumor. Subset defined: naive CD4+ T cells, CD4+CD45RA+CD25-. Receptor source: a female donor with breast cancer.

The V call is TRBV12-3 or TRBV12-4, the J call TRBJ2-7, with a weak D call TRBD2 (5 bases). CDR3 length: 12 amino acids. Trimming removed 6 bases at V and 7 bases at J, with 13 bases between. CDR3 sequence (DNA): TGTGCCAGCAGCCCCATGAGGGAGGAGCAGTACTTC. Translated, it gives CASSPMREEQYF.

V usage is TRBV7-2 and J usage is TRBJ1-2; TRBD1 aligns across 9 bases. The CDR3 length is 15 residues. J was trimmed by 3 bases and V by 4 bases; bases with no gene match: 6. Germline-derived CDR1 and CDR2 are SGHTA and FQGNSA. The CDR3 spells CASSSYRGPDYGYTF. CDR3 sequence (DNA): TGTGCCAGCAGCTCCTACAGGGGGCCGGACTATGGCTACACCTTC.

This clonotype was seen more than once but under ten times. J is TRBJ2-5 and V is TRBV6-6, with TRBD1 matching 11 bases. The CDR3 extends over 14 amino acids. Trimming removed 6 bases from V and 4 bases from J; junction bases left unmatched: 4. Germline CDR1 MNHNY, CDR2 SVGAGI (reference sequence). Written as DNA, the CDR3 is TGTGCCAGCAGCCAGGGGACAGGGGGAGAGACCCAGTACTTC. Encoded protein: CASSQGTGGETQYF.

In this sample, this clonotype turned up many times. This sequence joins TRBV6-2 or TRBV6-3 and TRBJ2-3, with unresolved D. The CDR3 runs 11 residues. The V end lost 5 bases, the J end lost 4 bases, and 4 bases lay between the germline ends. The V gene's germline CDR1 is MNHEY and CDR2 SVGEGT. This CDR3 reads CASSRADTQYF. CDR3 bases: TGTGCCAGCAGTCGGGCAGATACGCAGTATTTT.

V usage is TRBV14 and J usage is TRBJ1-1; the D gene is possibly TRBD1 (6 bases). Between the trimmed V and J ends, which lost 2 bases and 4 bases, there was a span of 14 bases. CDR3 length: 15 amino acids. Looked up from germline, CDR1 is SGHDN and CDR2 is FVKESK. The CDR3 nucleotides are TGTGCCAGCAGCCAAACTACAGGGAGGGCCACTGAAGCTTTCTTT. It codes for CASSQTTGRATEAFF.

The chain joins TRBV7-3 to TRBJ2-2, with a tentative D call TRBD2 (6 bases). Germline loops: CDR1 SGHTA, CDR2 FQGTGA. CDR3 length equals 18 residues. V shed 5 bases and J shed 0 bases, with 19 bases lying between them. CDR3 sequence reads: CASSAIIAGTSNTGELFF. The CDR3 DNA sequence: TGTGCCAGCAGCGCAATTATCGCAGGGACTTCGAACACCGGGGAGCTGTTTTTT.

The chain employs TRBV19 and TRBJ1-1; weak D call: TRBD1 (5 bases). The CDR3 has 15 amino acids. Germline V gene lookup returns CDR1 LNHDA and CDR2 SQIVND (reference sequence). Between the trimmed V and J ends, which lost 4 bases and 1 base, there was a span of 13 bases. CDR3 sequence (DNA): TGTGCCAGTAGTACACGGGACGGGCCGAACACTGAAGCTTTCTTT. Encoded protein: CASSTRDGPNTEAFF.

By sample share, this clonotype is medium-sized (0.01 to 0.1%). CDR3 sequence: CAIRGRTDTQYF. Here the CDR3 DNA reads TGTGCCATCAGGGGGAGGACAGATACGCAGTATTTT. The chain carries TRBV10-3 and TRBJ2-3; possibly TRBD2 for D (6 bases). This CDR3 region has 12 residues. Germline CDR1 reads ENHRY; CDR2 reads SYGVKD. V was cut by 6 bases and J by 3 bases, with 7 bases left in between.

V gene TRBV12-3 or TRBV12-4 combines with J gene TRBJ2-2; weak D call: TRBD1 (6 bases). Between the trimmed V and J ends, which lost 2 bases and 1 base, there was a span of 20 bases. This CDR3 is built from 19 residues. This chain's CDR3 is CASSLKGGWGHLNTGELFF. CDR3 bases: TGTGCCAGCAGTTTAAAAGGCGGTTGGGGACACTTGAACACCGGGGAGCTGTTTTTT.

The chain links TRBV2 to TRBJ1-4; 9 bases agree with TRBD1. Trimming cost V 6 bases and J 11 bases; bases outside gene matches: 16. Germline lookup yields CDR1 SNHLY and CDR2 FYNNEI. CDR3 length: 16 residues. This CDR3 reads CASSPRTGTGSLKLFF. The CDR3 DNA follows: TGTGCCAGCAGCCCCCGAACAGGGACAGGGAGCCTCAAACTGTTTTTT.

The chain links TRBV20-1 to TRBJ2-7; maybe TRBD2 (6 bases). Trimming removed 4 bases at V and 3 bases at J, with 13 bases between. CDR3 length: 13 residues. CDR1 and CDR2 from the germline V gene are DFQATT and SNEGSKA (reference sequence). CDR3 bases: TGCAGTGCTATCGAAGGGACTTACTACGAGCAGTACTTC. Protein product: CSAIEGTYYEQYF.

This rearrangement joins TRBV7-2 to TRBJ2-5; D not certain. Germline CDR1 SGHTA, CDR2 FQGNSA. The CDR3 consists of 15 residues. Trimming pared 1 base from V and 2 bases from J, leaving 11 bases between. DNA for the CDR3: TGTGCCAGCAGCTTAGGTCAGACTCTACAAGAGACCCAGTACTTC. Protein sequence: CASSLGQTLQETQYF.

There are a few counts of this clonotype. The chain recombines TRBV9 with TRBJ2-3; D unclear. Germline V lookup: CDR1 SGDLS, CDR2 YYNGEE. Trimming removed 0 bases at V and 2 bases at J, with 13 bases between. The CDR3 length is 16 residues. CDR3 coding DNA: TGTGCCAGCAGCGTAGGGCTAGATCTTTTCACAGATACGCAGTATTTT. This translates into CASSVGLDLFTDTQYF.

The chain is built from TRBV12-3 or TRBV12-4 and TRBJ1-2; TRBD1 agrees at 7 bases. With 7 bases clipped from V and 5 bases from J, the junction kept 10 bases outside the gene matches. This CDR3 has 14 residues. For the CDR3, the DNA is TGTGCCAGCAATCGACAGGGCGGTATATATGGCTACACCTTC. It translates to CASNRQGGIYGYTF.

This clonotype was counted between two and nine times. The chain employs TRBV5-5 and TRBJ1-5; D is perhaps TRBD1 (5 bases). The CDR3 contains 14 residues. CDR1 and CDR2 (germline): SGHKS, YYEKEE (reference sequence). V was trimmed by 0 bases and J by 6 bases, leaving 10 bases between them. The CDR3, as DNA: TGTGCCAGCAGCTTGGACGCGGGGGGTCAGCCCCAGCATTTT. Protein product: CASSLDAGGQPQHF. The entire variable domain, with the rest obtained from reference TRBV5-5 and TRBJ1-5, is as follows: DAGVTQSPTHLIKTRGQQVTLRCSPISGHKSVSWYQQVLGQGPQFIFQYYEKEERGRGNFPDRFSARQFPNYSSELNVNALLLGDSALYLCASSLDAGGQPQHFGDGTRLSIL.

The chain has TRBV6-1 and TRBJ2-2; a possible D gene is TRBD1 (6 bases). This CDR3 comprises 16 residues. V dropped 1 base and J dropped 6 bases, with 15 bases sitting between them. CDR1 is MNHNS, CDR2 SASEGT, per germline. The CDR3 nucleotides read TGTGCCAGCAGTGAAGTTCCGACAGGTCTCCCCGGGGAGCTGTTTTTT. Translated, it gives CASSEVPTGLPGELFF.

This clonotype was recorded at least ten times. The gene calls are TRBV7-3 and TRBJ2-7; possible D gene TRBD1, 6 bases. V lost 5 bases and J 5 bases, leaving 13 bases between the germline ends. This CDR3 is built from 13 residues. Germline V lookup: CDR1 SGHTA, CDR2 FQGTGA. CDR3 coding DNA: TGTGCCAGCAGCCCATCCAGGGGCCACGAGCAGTACTTC. Translation: CASSPSRGHEQYF.

This clonotype occurred a few times. The CDR3 sequence: CASSFRTGGVYGYTF. Here the CDR3 DNA reads TGTGCCAGCAGCTTTCGTACAGGGGGCGTCTATGGCTACACCTTC. This chain connects TRBV7-2 to TRBJ1-2; TRBD1 agrees at 9 bases. V shed 3 bases and J 4 bases; nucleotides not matched to a gene: 6. CDR3 size: 15 residues. Looked up from germline, CDR1 is SGHTA and CDR2 is FQGNSA.

This clonotype was seen at least ten times. The V and J genes are TRBV7-8 and TRBJ2-5; no clear D gene. Per the germline V gene, CDR1 is SGHVS and CDR2 is FQNEAQ. CDR3 length: 13 residues. V was trimmed by 5 bases and J by 5 bases, leaving 12 bases between them. CDR3 region: CASSHPPSETQYF. DNA for the CDR3: TGTGCCAGCAGCCATCCCCCGAGCGAGACCCAGTACTTC.

The sample holds a few counts of this clonotype. The rearrangement uses TRBV29-1 and TRBJ1-1, with 8 bases fitting TRBD1. There are 14 residues in the CDR3. J lost 4 bases, V lost 4 bases, and 8 bases had no gene match. The germline gives CDR1 SQVTM, CDR2 ANQGSEA. CDR3 sequence (DNA): TGCAGCGTTGTTTCTTGGGACAGGTCCACTGAAGCTTTCTTT. This translates into CSVVSWDRSTEAFF.

In its sample, this clonotype was seen a few times. The chain uses TRBV30 and TRBJ1-5, with D hard to call. V lost 4 bases and J 3 bases, leaving 7 bases between the germline ends. In germline, CDR1 is GTSNPN, CDR2 SVGIG (reference sequence). There are 12 residues in the CDR3. The CDR3 DNA reads as TGTGCCTGGAACAGAGACAATCAGCCCCAGCATTTT. It specifies CAWNRDNQPQHF. The variable domain in full, completed from reference TRBV30 and TRBJ1-5, reads SQTIHQWPATLVQPVGSPLSLECTVEGTSNPNLYWYRQAAGRGLQLLFYSVGIGQISSEVPQNLSASRPQDRQFILSSKKLLLSDSGFYLCAWNRDNQPQHFGDGTRLSIL.

To note about this clonotype: Since a much larger clone is just one base distant, this may be a read error. The chain recombines TRBV5-1 with TRBJ2-5; a weak D match, TRBD2 (5 bases). CDR3 length: 13 residues. Per the germline V gene, CDR1 is SGHRS and CDR2 is YFSETQ. CDR3 coding DNA: TGCGCCGGCAGCTTGGGCAGGAGGGAGACCCAGTACTTC. It is translated as CAGSLGRRETQYF.